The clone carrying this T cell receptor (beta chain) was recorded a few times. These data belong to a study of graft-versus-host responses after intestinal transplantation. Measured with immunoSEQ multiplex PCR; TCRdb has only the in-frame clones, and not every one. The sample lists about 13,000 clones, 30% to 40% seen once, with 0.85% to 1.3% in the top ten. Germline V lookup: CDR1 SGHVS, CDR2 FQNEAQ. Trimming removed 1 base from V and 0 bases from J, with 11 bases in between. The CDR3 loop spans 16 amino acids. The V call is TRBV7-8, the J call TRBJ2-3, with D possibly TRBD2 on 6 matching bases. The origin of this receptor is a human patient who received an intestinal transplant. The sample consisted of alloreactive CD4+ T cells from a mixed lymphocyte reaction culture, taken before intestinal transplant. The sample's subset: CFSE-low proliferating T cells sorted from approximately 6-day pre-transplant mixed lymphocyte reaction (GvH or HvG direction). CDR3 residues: CASSLGGLSSTDTQYF. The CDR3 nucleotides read TGTGCCAGCAGCTTAGGGGGACTCTCTAGCACAGATACGCAGTATTTT.